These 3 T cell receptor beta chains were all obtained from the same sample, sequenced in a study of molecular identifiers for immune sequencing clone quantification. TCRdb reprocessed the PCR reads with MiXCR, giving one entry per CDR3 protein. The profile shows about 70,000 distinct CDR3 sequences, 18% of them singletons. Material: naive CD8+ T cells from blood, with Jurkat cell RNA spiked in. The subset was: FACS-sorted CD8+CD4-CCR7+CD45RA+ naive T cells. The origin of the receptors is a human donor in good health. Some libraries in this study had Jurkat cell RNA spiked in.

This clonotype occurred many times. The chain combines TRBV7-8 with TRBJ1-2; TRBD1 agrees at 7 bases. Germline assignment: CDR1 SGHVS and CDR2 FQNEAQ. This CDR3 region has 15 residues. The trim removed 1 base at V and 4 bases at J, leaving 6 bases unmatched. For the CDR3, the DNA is TGTGCCAGCAGCTTAGGTGCTGGGGACAGCTATGGCTACACCTTC. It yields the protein CASSLGAGDSYGYTF.

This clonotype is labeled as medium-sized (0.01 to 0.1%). For the CDR3, the DNA is TGCGCCAGCAGCCCATCCAGGAACACCGGGGAGCTGTTTTTT. Residues: CASSPSRNTGELFF. This sequence joins TRBV4-3 and TRBJ2-2; D ambiguous. V lost 4 bases, J lost 1 base, and 7 bases lay in between. In germline, CDR1 is LGHNA, CDR2 YSLEER. CDR3 length: 14 amino acids.

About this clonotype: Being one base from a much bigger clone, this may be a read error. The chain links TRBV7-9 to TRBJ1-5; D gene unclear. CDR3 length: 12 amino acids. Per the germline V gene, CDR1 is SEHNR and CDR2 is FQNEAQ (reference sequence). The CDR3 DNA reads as TGTGCCGGCAGCCGACGTACCGAGCCCCAGCATTTT. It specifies CAGSRRTEPQHF.